This T cell receptor beta chain is drawn from a study of T-cell reconstitution after alpha-beta-depleted transplantation in children. The CDR3 spans 13 residues. Germline V gene sequence: CDR1 LGHNA, CDR2 YSLEER. Germline trimming cut 1 base from V and 8 bases from J; bases unmatched to any gene: 3. Unique molecular identifiers were used in preparing the TCRbeta library. TCRdb used MiXCR to reprocess the PCR reads, holding one entry per CDR3 protein. Of about 610,000 distinct CDR3 sequences in the sample, approximately 10% were seen once. The sequences come from PBMCs from the stem cell graft donor, collected from the stem cell graft. V usage is TRBV4-3 and J usage is TRBJ2-5, with 8 bases aligning to TRBD1. This sequence was found in a human donor who donated a stem cell graft to a child with acute myeloid leukemia. This CDR3 reads CASSQVRGLTQYF. The CDR3 coding sequence is TGCGCCAGCAGCCAAGTCAGGGGGCTAACCCAGTACTTC.